What follows are 26 T cell receptor beta chains derived from one specimen sequenced in a study of blood T cell repertoires in COVID-19 (TCRdb year 2020). The library was obtained by the immunoSEQ multiplex PCR assay. TCRdb re-hosts the immuneACCESS table, in-frame sequences only. Its copies lack some clones; in the studies checked, an unresolved V gene accounts for under half of them, and the cause for the rest is not known. The sample contains fewer than 90,000 clones, about 90% of them found a single time. The ten biggest clones cover about 7% of the sample. The specimen sequenced was peripheral blood. All receptors come from a woman of 80 years or more with active COVID-19.

J is TRBJ2-2 and V is TRBV12-5, with D possibly being TRBD1 (5 bases). Trimming pared 3 bases from V and 6 bases from J, leaving 14 bases between. This CDR3 is built from 15 residues. The V gene's germline CDR1 is LGHNT and CDR2 FRNRAP. The CDR3 loop reads CASGFSGLRPGELFF. CDR3 coding DNA: TGTGCTAGTGGTTTTTCAGGGCTTAGGCCCGGGGAGCTGTTTTTT.

V gene TRBV9 combines with J gene TRBJ2-2; 7 bases match TRBD1. This CDR3 region has 15 residues. CDR1 is SGDLS, CDR2 YYNGEE, per germline. With V trimmed by 2 bases and J by 1 base, 2 bases remained unmatched. CDR3 sequence: CASSVGTVNTGELFF. CDR3 sequence (DNA): TGTGCCAGCAGCGTGGGGACAGTGAACACCGGGGAGCTGTTTTTT.

This chain links TRBV7-8 with TRBJ2-2; 8 bases agree with TRBD2. This CDR3 has 16 amino acids. In germline, CDR1 is SGHVS, CDR2 FQNEAQ. The V gene end was trimmed by 5 bases and the J gene end by 5 bases; junction bases not matched to a gene: 10. CDR3 DNA sequence: TGTGCCAGCAGCCGCATGGGACTAGTGGGGACCGGGGAGCTGTTTTTT. It is translated as CASSRMGLVGTGELFF.

This chain links TRBV6-6 with TRBJ2-7, with 7 bases fitting TRBD1. Germline CDR1 and CDR2: MNHNY and SVGAGI (reference sequence). Losses at the gene ends were 7 bases for V and 0 bases for J; bases not matched to a gene: 3. The CDR3 sequence is 13 residues long. The DNA of the CDR3 is TGTGCCAGCACACAGGGGATCTCCTACGAGCAGTACTTC. This sequence encodes CASTQGISYEQYF.

This rearrangement joins TRBV9 to TRBJ1-2, with a weak D call TRBD1 (6 bases). Trimming removed 4 bases at V and 7 bases at J, with 23 bases between. CDR1 and CDR2 from the germline V gene are SGDLS and YYNGEE. CDR3 length: 16 residues. CDR3 bases: TGTGCCAGCAGCCCCCGAGGGGTTACAGGGAAAAGTGGCTACACCTTC. Translation gives CASSPRGVTGKSGYTF.

This clone appeared a single time. The J gene is TRBJ1-5, the V gene TRBV7-2; unclear D gene. CDR1 SGHTA and CDR2 FQGNSA come from the germline V gene. V was cut by 5 bases and J by 11 bases, with 16 bases left in between. CDR3 length: 13 amino acids. The DNA of the CDR3 is TGTGCCAGCAGCGCCCTTAGTGGTGTATCCCAGCATTTT. Its protein is CASSALSGVSQHF.

The rearrangement uses TRBV7-9 and TRBJ1-1, with D unclear. V lost 2 bases, J lost 6 bases, and 19 bases lay in between. The germline CDR1 and CDR2 sequences are SEHNR and FQNEAQ (reference sequence). The CDR3 totals 16 residues. DNA for the CDR3: TGTGCCAGCAGCTTAAGGAGGGCACCCGAGGTGCCTGAAGCTTTCTTT. Encoded protein: CASSLRRAPEVPEAFF.

The V gene is TRBV10-3, the J gene TRBJ2-7, with 9 nucleotides matching TRBD1. The germline V gene has CDR1 ENHRY and CDR2 SYGVKD. The CDR3 is made up of 13 amino acids. The ends lost 8 bases at V and 7 bases at J; junction bases unmatched: 9. CDR3 region: CAIRTGVPGEQYF. CDR3 bases: TGTGCCATCCGGACAGGGGTGCCCGGTGAGCAGTACTTC.

The J gene is TRBJ2-7, the V gene TRBV11-2, with 11 bases aligning to TRBD1. CDR1 and CDR2 (germline): SGHAT, FQNNGV. V shed 5 bases, J shed 3 bases, and the junction held 6 bases outside the gene matches. The CDR3 totals 15 residues. Here the CDR3 DNA reads TGTGCCAGCAGCGGTCCCGGGACAGGGGGCTACGAGCAGTACTTC. Amino acids: CASSGPGTGGYEQYF.

Notes on this clone: Compared with germline, one end of the junction differs, possibly owing to a read error. The J gene is TRBJ2-7, the V gene TRBV20-1, with 7 bases aligning to TRBD2. The CDR3 consists of 10 residues. Germline assignment: CDR1 DFQATT and CDR2 SNEGSKA (reference sequence). Here the CDR3 DNA reads TGCAGTGCTTACGGACTAGAAGGGGCCTTC. Translation gives CSAYGLEGAF.

This clone was detected a few times. The gene calls are TRBV7-2 and TRBJ1-5; 9 positions agree with TRBD1. Germline V gene sequence: CDR1 SGHTA, CDR2 FQGNSA. Trimming removed 5 bases from V and 2 bases from J; junction bases left unmatched: 7. CDR3 length: 16 residues. The CDR3 nucleotides are TGTGCCAGCAGCCCCTGGACAGGGGTAGGCAATCAGCCCCAGCATTTT. Translation gives CASSPWTGVGNQPQHF.

The chain has TRBV27 and TRBJ2-6, with 8 bases aligning to TRBD1. Germline lookup yields CDR1 MNHEY and CDR2 SMNVEV (reference sequence). V shed 5 bases, J shed 3 bases, and the junction held 6 bases outside the gene matches. The length of the CDR3 is 16 residues. The CDR3, as DNA: TGTGCCAGCAGTCGACAGGGGCAGGGTGGGGCCAACGTCCTGACTTTC. Amino acid sequence: CASSRQGQGGANVLTF.

The genes are TRBV29-1 and TRBJ2-7; a possible D gene is TRBD2 (5 bases). The CDR3 has 14 residues. V was cut by 2 bases and J by 6 bases, with 17 bases left in between. Germline values: CDR1 SQVTM, CDR2 ANQGSEA. The DNA for the CDR3 is TGCAGCGTTGAATTTTGGCCCGGCCGGGGCGAGCAGTACTTC. This codes for CSVEFWPGRGEQYF.

V and J are TRBV27 and TRBJ1-2; TRBD1 aligns across 12 bases. Trimming cost V 8 bases and J 4 bases; bases outside gene matches: 8. Germline V gene sequence: CDR1 MNHEY, CDR2 SMNVEV (reference sequence). This CDR3 has 15 amino acids. The CDR3 nucleotides are TGTGCCAGCGGGTCAGGGACAGGGGGCCCCTATGGCTACACCTTC. Its protein product is CASGSGTGGPYGYTF.

The V call is TRBV6-2 or TRBV6-3, the J call TRBJ2-5; TRBD1 matches 7 bases. CDR3 size: 12 residues. Germline trimming cut 6 bases from V and 13 bases from J; bases unmatched to any gene: 11. Germline CDR1 is MNHEY and CDR2 is SVGEGT. DNA for the CDR3: TGTGCCAGCAGCCCGGGACAGACTGGGGGGTACTTC. It translates to CASSPGQTGGYF.

This sequence joins TRBV6-1 and TRBJ1-5; D may be TRBD1 (6 bases). V was clipped by 1 base and J by 6 bases, with 16 bases between them. Per germline, CDR1 MNHNS and CDR2 SASEGT. The CDR3 sequence is 16 residues long. This chain's CDR3 is CASSEGATGLGQPQHF. CDR3 nucleotides: TGTGCCAGCAGTGAAGGAGCTACAGGGCTGGGTCAGCCCCAGCATTTT.

The chain carries TRBV14 and TRBJ2-7; weak D call: TRBD2 (6 bases). CDR1 SGHDN and CDR2 FVKESK come from the germline V gene. With 1 base removed from V and 5 bases from J, the gap between germline ends came to 12 bases. The CDR3 extends over 14 amino acids. The CDR3 DNA reads as TGTGCCAGCAGCCAAGGCGGCGGGACCCACGAGCAGTACTTC. This gives the protein CASSQGGGTHEQYF. The full variable domain, in which reference TRBV14 and TRBJ2-7 provide the parts outside the CDR3, is EAGVTQFPSHSVIEKGQTVTLRCDPISGHDNLYWYRRVMGKEIKFLLHFVKESKQDESGMPNNRFLAERTGGTYSTLKVQPAELEDSGVYFCASSQGGGTHEQYFGPGTRLTVT.

In its sample, this clone was seen a few times. V gene TRBV7-9 combines with J gene TRBJ1-3, with 10 positions matching TRBD1. The ends lost 4 bases at V and 1 base at J; junction bases unmatched: 4. Germline CDR1 is SEHNR and CDR2 is FQNEAQ (reference sequence). This CDR3 is built from 16 residues. DNA of the CDR3: TGTGCCAGCAGCTCCCCGGACAGGGGGTCTGGAAACACCATATATTTT. Translation gives CASSSPDRGSGNTIYF.

This clone was detected only once. The chain recombines TRBV9 with TRBJ2-7; tentatively, D is TRBD2 (6 bases). V lost 4 bases to trimming and J lost 3 bases, with 17 bases between them. The CDR3 is 15 residues long. Germline V gives CDR1 SGDLS, CDR2 YYNGEE. The CDR3 protein is CASSPRASDHYEQYF. For the CDR3, the DNA is TGTGCCAGCAGCCCGCGGGCTAGCGACCACTACGAGCAGTACTTC.

This sequence joins TRBV6-6 and TRBJ1-4; tentatively, D is TRBD1 (5 bases). This CDR3 has 14 amino acids. Looked up from germline, CDR1 is MNHNY and CDR2 is SVGAGI (reference sequence). V was shortened by 7 bases and J by 6 bases, with 15 bases between the two germline ends. CDR3 coding DNA: TGTGCCAGCAAGGAGGGGTGGGGAGATGAAAAACTGTTTTTT. It is translated as CASKEGWGDEKLFF.

The gene calls are TRBV15 and TRBJ1-4, with D maybe TRBD1 (5 bases). Deletions cut 5 bases from V and 6 bases from J, with 22 bases between. This CDR3 spans 17 amino acids. CDR1 is LNHNV and CDR2 is YYDKDF in the germline V gene (reference sequence). The CDR3 sequence is CATSAYELGLNYEKLFF. CDR3 coding DNA: TGTGCCACCAGCGCCTATGAGTTGGGGCTTAATTATGAAAAACTGTTTTTT.

The J gene is TRBJ2-7, the V gene TRBV3-1 (or the pseudogene TRBV3-2), with 8 bases lining up with TRBD2. The CDR3 covers 14 residues. From germline, CDR1 is LGHDT and CDR2 YNNKEL (reference sequence). V lost 3 bases and J lost 4; bases outside the gene matches: 5. The CDR3 here is CASSHATSAYEQYF. The CDR3 DNA sequence: TGTGCCAGCAGCCATGCGACTAGCGCGTACGAGCAGTACTTC.

This rearrangement joins TRBV6-2 or TRBV6-3 to TRBJ2-5; 10 bases match TRBD2. In germline, CDR1 is MNHEY, CDR2 SVGEGT. V was clipped by 3 bases and J by 2 bases; unmatched bases: 12. There are 18 residues in the CDR3. The CDR3 region has the DNA TGTGCCAGCAGTTATTCGAAACTAGCGGGATTGAGGCAAGAGACCCAGTACTTC. The encoded protein is CASSYSKLAGLRQETQYF.

This sequence joins TRBV7-2 and TRBJ2-7; TRBD2 might be the D (6 bases). Trimming stripped 0 bases from V and 1 base from J, with 16 bases between. The CDR3 has 17 residues. Germline CDR1 is SGHTA and CDR2 is FQGNSA. The CDR3: CASSLAFGLAWSYEQYF. CDR3 coding DNA: TGTGCCAGCAGCTTAGCTTTCGGGCTAGCGTGGTCCTACGAGCAGTACTTC.

This clone appeared a single time. The gene calls are TRBV6-5 and TRBJ2-7; 8 bases agree with TRBD2. CDR1 and CDR2 from the germline V gene are MNHEY and SVGAGI. Trimming at V came to 2 bases and at J to 5 bases, leaving 8 bases not matched to a gene. The CDR3 has 15 amino acids. The CDR3 sequence is CASSYVTGGEDEQYF. In DNA form, the CDR3 reads TGTGCCAGCAGTTACGTAACGGGAGGGGAAGACGAGCAGTACTTC.

The chain combines TRBV27 with TRBJ2-2; 8 bases align to TRBD2. The CDR3 is 16 amino acids. Germline values: CDR1 MNHEY, CDR2 SMNVEV (reference sequence). V was pared by 5 bases and J by 2 bases, with 7 bases of the junction left unmatched. The CDR3 nucleotides are TGTGCCAGCAGTGCGACGGGACTAGTAAACACCGGGGAGCTGTTTTTT. Protein: CASSATGLVNTGELFF.